The 21 T cell receptor beta chains presented below share a single source sample, sequenced in a study of CXCR3-negative and CXCR3-positive naive CD8 T cells. Broader study findings: CXCR3-positive naive cells carried more hydrophobic TRB CDR3s than CXCR3-negative naive cells did.

Their cognate antigens are unknown. Carrying UMI labels, the TRB cDNA libraries were prepared through 5' RACE. TCRdb re-called the 5' RACE reads, yielding one record per CDR3 amino acid sequence without DNA. Here the sample table reports some 150,000 distinct CDR3 sequences. Sequenced sample: naive CXCR3+ CD8+ T cells from blood. Stated subset: CD45RO-CCR7+CD27+CD95- naive CD8+ T cells expressing CXCR3 (TNR3+). The receptors shown here come from a human donor in good health. Some clones in this sample may be carry-over from other donors' samples.

The chain uses TRBV29-1 and TRBJ2-5. The CDR3 is 15 amino acids. Germline lookup yields CDR1 SQVTM and CDR2 ANQGSEA. The CDR3 region is CSVDLRTSYPKTQYF.

The chain carries TRBV28 and TRBJ2-3; TCRdb's D call of TRBD2 is untestable without DNA. This CDR3 has 14 residues. CDR1 and CDR2 (germline): MDHEN, SYDVKM. CDR3 loop: CASKTSGRGDTQYF.

The chain couples TRBV29-1 to TRBJ1-1. The germline gives CDR1 SQVTM, CDR2 ANQGSEA. CDR3 length equals 11 residues. The CDR3 here is CSDLLNTEDFF.

The chain uses TRBV20-1 and TRBJ2-2. From germline, CDR1 is DFQATT and CDR2 SNEGSKA (reference sequence). The CDR3 runs 15 residues. The CDR3: CSARAVLYNAGELFF.

V is TRBV6-1 and J is TRBJ2-5; the TCRdb call, TRBD2, lacks DNA for checking. Per the germline V gene, CDR1 is MNHNS and CDR2 is SASEGT. The CDR3 loop spans 13 amino acids. Here the CDR3 reads CASSVRAFGTQYF.

The V and J genes are TRBV10-3 and TRBJ2-3. In germline, CDR1 is ENHRY, CDR2 SYGVKD. This CDR3 spans 13 amino acids. CDR3 sequence reads: CAISEVYTDTQYF.

CDR3 region: CASSLSQGGSEAFF. This rearrangement joins TRBV7-3 to TRBJ1-1. The germline V gene encodes CDR1 SGHTA and CDR2 FQGTGA. CDR3 size: 14 residues.

The J gene is TRBJ1-1, the V gene TRBV5-1. The CDR3 has 15 residues. Germline V gene data show CDR1 as SGHRS and CDR2 as YFSETQ. The CDR3 reads CASSPLGESDTEAFF.

The chain uses TRBV14 and TRBJ2-5; TCRdb designates TRBD1, a call that cannot be tested without DNA. Germline assignment: CDR1 SGHDN and CDR2 FVKESK. The CDR3 loop spans 17 amino acids. Here the CDR3 reads CASSHGLFRDPQETQYF.

The chain combines TRBV19 with TRBJ2-7; TCRdb selects TRBD2, and the lack of DNA leaves this call unchecked. This CDR3 comprises 15 residues. CDR1 is LNHDA and CDR2 is SQIVND in the germline V gene (reference sequence). The CDR3 sequence: CASSMGSGVYYEQYF.

Here the CDR3 reads CASSFFSGLSSYNEQFF. This rearrangement joins TRBV5-6 to TRBJ2-1; TCRdb calls TRBD2, which cannot be checked without DNA. CDR3 size: 17 residues. Germline assignment: CDR1 SGHDT and CDR2 YYEEEE.

J is TRBJ2-1 and V is TRBV19; TCRdb indicates TRBD1, and absent DNA this call remains unverified. The CDR3 length is 14 residues. Germline CDR1 reads LNHDA; CDR2 reads SQIVND (reference sequence). This CDR3 is CASSIVGGSNEQFF.

The J gene is TRBJ2-5, the V gene TRBV5-6; TCRdb names TRBD2, which stays unverified in the absence of DNA. The CDR3 is 17 residues long. Germline V gene sequence: CDR1 SGHDT, CDR2 YYEEEE. The CDR3 loop is CASSLSALAGGFETQYF.

The rearrangement links TRBV14 to TRBJ2-1. Per germline, CDR1 SGHDN and CDR2 FVKESK. The CDR3 totals 13 residues. CDR3 protein: CASSPDPYHEQFF.

The rearrangement links TRBV7-9 to TRBJ1-2; TCRdb's D gene call, TRBD1, goes unchecked for lack of DNA. The CDR3 spans 14 residues. CDR1 and CDR2 from the germline V gene are SEHNR and FQNEAQ (reference sequence). CDR3 in amino acids: CASSPTGTNYGYTF.

The chain has TRBV9 and TRBJ2-7; the D gene TCRdb calls, TRBD1, cannot be checked with no DNA. CDR3 size: 16 residues. Germline V gene data show CDR1 as SGDLS and CDR2 as YYNGEE. The chain's CDR3 is CASSVESGQGQYEQYF.

This rearrangement joins TRBV5-1 to TRBJ1-1; TCRdb's assignment of TRBD1 cannot be checked, as there is no DNA. Germline V gene lookup returns CDR1 SGHRS and CDR2 YFSETQ. CDR3 length: 14 amino acids. The CDR3 spells CASSLSSTGPEAFF.

The chain recombines TRBV7-9 with TRBJ1-5. The CDR3 length is 13 residues. Germline CDR1 is SEHNR and CDR2 is FQNEAQ (reference sequence). The CDR3 here is CANSLGSNQPQHF.

The chain is built from TRBV20-1 and TRBJ2-7. Germline CDR1 is DFQATT and CDR2 is SNEGSKA (reference sequence). The CDR3 is 12 amino acids. The CDR3: CSANRDSYEQYF.

The rearrangement links TRBV7-6 to TRBJ1-1; lacking DNA, the TRBD1 call made by TCRdb goes unchecked. This CDR3 is 16 amino acids long. CDR1 is SGHVS and CDR2 is FNYEAQ in the germline V gene. CDR3 loop: CASSSGTGRRSTEAFF.

The chain is built from TRBV7-6 and TRBJ2-3; TCRdb outputs TRBD2, but without DNA this stays unchecked. Germline V gives CDR1 SGHVS, CDR2 FNYEAQ. The CDR3 loop spans 16 amino acids. The CDR3: CASSQTSAYSTDTQYF.